The present T cell receptor beta chain was sequenced within a study of regulatory T cells in long-lasting Graves disease. Arm-PCR of CDR3 regions with iRepertoire HTBI primers generated TCR beta libraries. One entry per CDR3 protein results from TCRdb running MiXCR on the multiplex PCR reads. The data contain 440,000 or so distinct CDR3 sequences, about 15% of them singletons. Described time point: newly diagnosed GD, antithyroid drugs for less than 3 months. Scientists built the TCR library using RNA that was extracted from PBMCs. This clonotype has more than one count but fewer than ten. These records were also assigned to another study, of T cells in Graves' hyperthyroidism and ophthalmopathy. That work states: Expanded thyroid clonotypes (above 0.001) were mostly also found in blood.

The sequence was collected from a woman aged 25 to 39 with Graves disease. Sequences were derived from peripheral blood mononuclear cells (PBMCs), sampled at new diagnosis, from a patient treated with antithyroid drugs.

The CDR3 bases are TGTGCCACCTCGCCGGGACTAGCGATTAGGAGAAGGAACACCGGGGAGCTGTTTTTT. Its protein is CATSPGLAIRRRNTGELFF. The chain uses TRBV19 and TRBJ2-2; TRBD2 agrees at 10 bases. This CDR3 contains 19 residues. The V and J ends lost 10 bases and 1 base, in that order; junction bases with no gene match: 18. Germline assignment: CDR1 LNHDA and CDR2 SQIVND (reference sequence).